The 15 T cell receptor beta chains reported below all come from one sample, sequenced in a study of T cell responses to AZD1222 COVID-19 vaccine. This table comes from immunoSEQ multiplex PCR, and its TCRdb copy is limited to in-frame clones, with some not included. Found here are 150,000 to 200,000 clones, roughly nine tenths of them singletons; the top ten hold approximately 1.2%. This specimen was peripheral blood, taken 28 days after the second AZD1222 dose. These receptors came from an adult who received the AZD1222 COVID-19 vaccine.

The CDR3: CAISEVDRPHTEAFF. CDR3 sequence (DNA): TGTGCCATCAGTGAGGTGGACAGGCCTCACACTGAAGCTTTCTTT. The chain links TRBV10-3 to TRBJ1-1; 7 bases map to TRBD1. This CDR3 has 15 residues. CDR1 is ENHRY and CDR2 is SYGVKD in the germline V gene. V lost 2 bases and J lost 3; bases outside the gene matches: 6.

The chain links TRBV28 to TRBJ1-4; weak D call: TRBD1 (6 bases). Trimming took off 4 bases at V and 8 bases at J, with 17 bases between the two ends. In germline, CDR1 is MDHEN, CDR2 SYDVKM. This CDR3 has 15 amino acids. The CDR3 region is CASSSPLGAWEKLFF. The CDR3 DNA follows: TGTGCCAGCAGTTCCCCCCTGGGGGCCTGGGAAAAACTGTTTTTT.

The gene calls are TRBV5-1 and TRBJ2-3; 9 bases match TRBD1. Germline values: CDR1 SGHRS, CDR2 YFSETQ. With V trimmed by 7 bases and J by 4 bases, 10 bases remained unmatched. This CDR3 contains 15 residues. The CDR3 protein is CASAPGQGKADTQYF. In DNA form, the CDR3 reads TGCGCCAGCGCGCCGGGACAGGGTAAGGCAGATACGCAGTATTTT.

The genes are TRBV3-1 (or the pseudogene TRBV3-2) and TRBJ1-6, with D perhaps TRBD1 (5 bases). This CDR3 spans 13 amino acids. Germline lookup yields CDR1 LGHDT and CDR2 YNNKEL (reference sequence). V lost 4 bases, J lost 15 bases, and 16 bases lay in between. The DNA of the CDR3 is TGTGCCAGCAGCCCAGCGGGGGTCATCCACCTCCACTTT. Protein product: CASSPAGVIHLHF.

The chain combines TRBV7-8 with TRBJ1-2; 7 bases line up with TRBD1. The CDR3 is made up of 14 amino acids. CDR1 is SGHVS and CDR2 is FQNEAQ in the germline V gene. The trim removed 8 bases at V and 2 bases at J, leaving 8 bases unmatched. The CDR3 region has the DNA TGTGCCAGCTCCGGGGGACAGAAGAACTATGGCTACACCTTC. It encodes CASSGGQKNYGYTF.

The V call is TRBV10-3, the J call TRBJ1-5, with TRBD1 identical over 11 bases. Trimming removed 2 bases from V and 5 bases from J; junction bases left unmatched: 2. CDR1 ENHRY and CDR2 SYGVKD come from the germline V gene. The CDR3 is 15 amino acids. The CDR3 loop reads CAISEGTGGYQPQHF. In nucleotides, the CDR3 is TGTGCCATCAGTGAGGGGACAGGGGGGTATCAGCCCCAGCATTTT.

The chain is built from TRBV7-9 and TRBJ1-6, with a tentative D call TRBD1 (5 bases). V lost 5 bases and J 7 bases, leaving 15 bases between the germline ends. The CDR3 spans 15 residues. Germline V gene data show CDR1 as SEHNR and CDR2 as FQNEAQ (reference sequence). The DNA for the CDR3 is TGTGCCAGCAGCCAAAGGCAAGGGACCAATTCACCCCTCCACTTT. Encoded protein: CASSQRQGTNSPLHF.

This clone was seen once. The rearrangement joins TRBV6-5 to TRBJ1-3; 7 bases line up with TRBD1. Germline CDR1 and CDR2: MNHEY and SVGAGI. Trimming removed 5 bases from V and 2 bases from J; junction bases left unmatched: 3. The CDR3 consists of 14 residues. The CDR3 DNA sequence: TGTGCCAGCAGTACCGGGACAGCTGGAAACACCATATATTTT. It specifies CASSTGTAGNTIYF.

The gene calls are TRBV18 and TRBJ2-6, with D possibly TRBD2 on 6 matching bases. V was pared by 3 bases and J by 9 bases, with 15 bases between. Germline loops: CDR1 KGHSH, CDR2 LQKENI. The CDR3 is 15 residues long. CDR3 residues: CASSPEGISINVLTF. The CDR3 DNA sequence: TGTGCCAGCTCACCGGAGGGCATTTCCATCAACGTCCTGACTTTC. The entire variable domain, with the rest obtained from reference TRBV18 and TRBJ2-6, is as follows: NAGVMQNPRHLVRRRGQEARLRCSPMKGHSHVYWYRQLPEEGLKFMVYLQKENIIDESGMPKERFSAEFPKEGPSILRIQQVVRGDSAAYFCASSPEGISINVLTFGAGSRLTVL.

V usage is TRBV5-6 and J usage is TRBJ2-1, with 9 bases lining up with TRBD2. The CDR3 loop spans 15 amino acids. V gave up 3 bases and J gave up 9 bases; unmatched junction bases: 10. The germline gives CDR1 SGHDT, CDR2 YYEEEE. The CDR3 sequence: CASSSLIGTSSEQFF. The CDR3 coding sequence is TGTGCCAGCAGCTCGTTAATAGGGACTAGCAGTGAGCAGTTCTTC. The complete variable domain, with remaining parts taken from reference TRBV5-6 and TRBJ2-1, reads DAGVTQSPTHLIKTRGQQVTLRCSPKSGHDTVSWYQQALGQGPQFIFQYYEEEERQRGNFPDRFSGHQFPNYSSELNVNALLLGDSALYLCASSSLIGTSSEQFFGPGTRLTVL.

The V gene is TRBV30, the J gene TRBJ2-7; TRBD1 matches 7 bases. The V segment lost 1 base and the J segment 4 bases; nucleotides outside the gene matches: 1. The CDR3 length is 12 residues. The germline gives CDR1 GTSNPN, CDR2 SVGIG (reference sequence). In DNA form, the CDR3 reads TGTGCCTGGAGTGGACAGGGATACGAGCAGTACTTC. This gives the protein CAWSGQGYEQYF.

The rearrangement joins TRBV6-5 to TRBJ2-2, with D maybe TRBD2 (5 bases). The length of the CDR3 is 12 residues. From germline, CDR1 is MNHEY and CDR2 SVGAGI. V lost 6 bases, J lost 8 bases, and 10 bases lay in between. CDR3 in amino acids: CASSPGEGELFF. In DNA form, the CDR3 reads TGTGCCAGCAGCCCCGGGGAAGGGGAGCTGTTTTTT.

The V call is TRBV7-9, the J call TRBJ2-1; the match to TRBD2 covers 10 bases. V lost 6 bases, J lost 4 bases, and 6 bases stayed unmatched. CDR1 SEHNR and CDR2 FQNEAQ come from the germline V gene (reference sequence). This CDR3 is built from 15 residues. CDR3 in DNA: TGTGCCAGCAGAGGAGCGGGAGGGCCTTACAATGAGCAGTTCTTC. Residues: CASRGAGGPYNEQFF.

The gene calls are TRBV5-1 and TRBJ1-4, with D possibly TRBD1 on 6 matching bases. Germline loops: CDR1 SGHRS, CDR2 YFSETQ. V dropped 0 bases and J dropped 4 bases, with 13 bases sitting between them. The CDR3 length is 16 residues. This CDR3 is CASSLGSGALNEKLFF. In DNA, the CDR3 is TGCGCCAGCAGCTTGGGCTCGGGGGCCCTTAATGAAAAACTGTTTTTT.

This clone has a single count. The V call is TRBV4-1, the J call TRBJ2-5; the match to TRBD2 covers 12 bases. CDR1 and CDR2 (germline): MGHRA, YSYEKL. V lost 1 base and J lost 1; bases outside the gene matches: 4. CDR3 length: 17 residues. Written as DNA, the CDR3 is TGCGCCAGCAGCCAAGGGGGGGGACTAGCGGGCCAAGAGACCCAGTACTTC. It translates to CASSQGGGLAGQETQYF.